This T cell receptor (beta chain) was sequenced during a study of T cell repertoires in cytomegalovirus infection. Study details: Researchers turned to recently identified HLA-C-restricted CMV epitopes as well as well-studied HLA-B-restricted ones. It was the public TCR beta signatures that indicated both CMV infection and matching HLA type.

The CDR3 sequence is 16 residues long. Trimming shortened V by 1 base and J by 2 bases, and 9 bases separated the two germline ends. Germline CDR1 and CDR2: SGHTA and FQGNSA. TCRdb analysed the reads with MiXCR anew, one entry per CDR3 protein. This sample has approximately 260,000 distinct CDR3 sequences, with 22% found just once. General study results and limits: In two of eight donors, the top clonotype was HLA-C-restricted CMV-specific.

This clonotype was detected a few times. Antigen specificity is unknown. The material sequenced was cultured PBMCs, taken from culture after CMV antigen stimulation. The chain joins TRBV7-2 to TRBJ2-6; D uncertain. The TCR comes from a human donor in good health (CMV status not recorded). Some clones in this sample may be carry-over from other donors' samples. CDR3 region: CASSLVRSPGANVLTF. The DNA for the CDR3 is TGTGCCAGCAGCTTAGTTCGCAGCCCTGGGGCCAACGTCCTGACTTTC. Full variable domain (missing parts from reference TRBV7-2 and TRBJ2-6): GAGVSQSPSNKVTEKGKDVELRCDPISGHTALYWYRQSLGQGLEFLIYFQGNSAPDKSGLPSDRFSAERTGGSVSTLTIQRTQQEDSAVYLCASSLVRSPGANVLTFGAGSRLTVL.